A selection of T cell receptor beta chains follows, all from one sample in a study of blood T cell repertoires in COVID-19. Using immunoSEQ multiplex PCR, the repertoire was profiled, and TCRdb retains in-frame clones only, with some absent. The table records roughly 130,000 clones, approximately 80% of them present only once. The specimen sequenced was peripheral blood. Source of these receptors: a woman between 50 and 59 years old with acute or convalescent COVID-19. Both conserved end residues are part of each CDR3.

>TRBV6-1|TRBJ1-1
CASSAGRGTGLNTEAFF
>TRBV4-1|TRBJ2-7
CASSHPGGGTYEQYF
>TRBV2|TRBJ1-3
CASREGRGGNTIYF
>TRBV29-1|TRBJ1-3
CSVPQGSGNTIYF
>TRBV3-1/TRBV3-2|TRBJ1-2
CASSQGQGSYGYTF
>TRBV6-5|TRBJ1-2
CAGTGREYGYTF
>TRBV28|TRBJ1-2
CASSRGQGPYGYTF
>TRBV4-1|TRBJ1-1
CASSQEGAGARGEAFF
>TRBV6-5|TRBJ1-6
CASKEGVGSPLHF
>TRBV2|TRBJ2-3
CASSLGSGTVAVTDTQYF
>TRBV11-1|TRBJ1-4
CASSRDTLNEKLFF
>TRBV3-1/TRBV3-2|TRBJ2-2
CASSQPGLAGVGELFF
>TRBV30|TRBJ2-2
CAWSLSYTGELFF
>TRBV15|TRBJ1-4
CATQGGNEKLFF
>TRBV9|TRBJ2-1
CASSGDRSSYNEQFF
>TRBV20-1|TRBJ1-2
CSASTTDYGYTF
>TRBV12-3/TRBV12-4|TRBJ2-7
CASSRQAYYEQYF
>TRBV25-1|TRBJ1-2
CASSYAGAGEGYTF
>TRBV6-5|TRBJ2-2
CASSPHRGNTGELFF
>TRBV18|TRBJ2-7
CASSPDTTFYEQYF
>TRBV7-9|TRBJ1-1
CASSLNKGDTEAFF
>TRBV6-6|TRBJ1-1
CASSRGLSSVNTEAFF
>TRBV19|TRBJ1-6
CASSTQQGITYNSPLHF
>TRBV30|TRBJ1-2
CAYSGPRANYGYTF
>TRBV29-1|TRBJ1-2
CSVEGQGYGYTF
>TRBV5-8|TRBJ1-1
CASSLVLAEAFF
>TRBV5-1|TRBJ1-1
CASSLDPGDTEAFF
>TRBV2|TRBJ2-1
CASMEGGQSNEQFF
>TRBV6-6|TRBJ1-2
CASRTGTNYGYTF
>TRBV9|TRBJ1-2
CASSDSTGYGYTF
>TRBV6-2/TRBV6-3|TRBJ1-6
CASSPSPKRSSYNSPLHF
>TRBV28|TRBJ2-3
CASRNRQGAWDTQYF
>TRBV10-2|TRBJ1-5
CASSESTVNQPQHF
>TRBV30|TRBJ1-5
CAWSGQGQGSQPQHF
>TRBV5-6|TRBJ2-1
CASSPPGTSGGRNEQFF
>TRBV14|TRBJ2-7
CASSRHRSSYEQYF
>TRBV2|TRBJ2-7
CASSETSNLREQYF
>TRBV6-1|TRBJ1-6
CASSERGSDSPLHF
>TRBV5-6|TRBJ2-5
CASSLDPLSGGPQETQYF
>TRBV19|TRBJ1-1
CASSMYGTEAFF
>TRBV27|TRBJ1-1
CASSLFGQAPNTEAFF
>TRBV6-5|TRBJ1-5
CASSSLYSNQPQHF
>TRBV7-9|TRBJ2-1
CASSLAAVEQFF
>TRBV12-3/TRBV12-4|TRBJ1-1
CASSLPVNTEAFF
>TRBV6-5|TRBJ2-1
CASRDSLRNEQFF
>TRBV18|TRBJ1-4
CASSYGTAYNEKLFF
>TRBV6-5|TRBJ1-4
CASRTGVDTEKLFF
>TRBV19|TRBJ2-5
CASSMGLAGGRETQYF
>TRBV6-4|TRBJ2-2
CASHRNGQANTGELFF
>TRBV19|TRBJ2-3
CASSIPDRGLDTQYF
>TRBV19|TRBJ2-7
CASSTGRDYEQYF
>TRBV6-1|TRBJ1-1
CASSANIFQGSTNTEAFF
>TRBV19|TRBJ1-5
CASSISRRGSQPQHF
>TRBV9|TRBJ1-2
CASSVGQANYGYTF
>TRBV11-2|TRBJ2-1
CASNRGGSDNEQFF
>TRBV5-1|TRBJ2-1
CASSDPGQGWDEQFF
>TRBV19|TRBJ2-3
CASSEDRGDTQYF
>TRBV27|TRBJ2-5
CASSPTGIEETQYF
>TRBV7-9|TRBJ2-3
CASSPQGLPSTDTQYF